The T cell receptor beta chain under discussion was sequenced for a study of CXCR3-negative and CXCR3-positive naive CD8 T cells. Study observations and caveats: Hydrophobicity of TRB CDR3s was greater in CXCR3-positive naive cells than in CXCR3-negative naive cells.

Concerning this clonotype: Its antigen is still unknown.

The authors made the TRB cDNA libraries by 5' RACE using UMI labels. TCRdb re-analyzed the 5' RACE reads; it lists each CDR3 protein once, without DNA. The sample includes some 150,000 distinct CDR3 sequences. The germline CDR1 and CDR2 sequences are DFQATT and SNEGSKA (reference sequence). The CDR3 contains 16 residues. This sequence joins TRBV20-1 and TRBJ2-6; TCRdb designates TRBD2, a call that cannot be tested without DNA. This clonotype was obtained from a human donor in good health. Some clones in this sample may be carry-over from other donors' samples. The sequencing sample was made of naive CXCR3+ CD8+ T cells from blood. Subset denoted: CD45RO-CCR7+CD27+CD95- naive CD8+ T cells expressing CXCR3 (TNR3+). The CDR3 loop reads CSAPSGRVSGANVLTF.